These T cell receptor beta chains were read from a single sample in a study of CD8+ T cells in alopecia areata. Profiling relied on immunoSEQ multiplex PCR, and the TCRdb table lists in-frame clones only, not all of them. The sample includes 200,000 to 250,000 clones, roughly two thirds of them seen just once. Sequenced material: CD4+ T cells sorted from blood, taken at week 0. These receptors all come from a human donor with alopecia areata. CDR3s include the opening cysteine and the closing phenylalanine or tryptophan. Fields, in order: J gene, D gene, V gene, clone size, CDR3 DNA, CDR3 protein. A D gene is named only where the DNA matches it firmly. Rows may omit the clone size; those that give it use once, few, many or a size class.

TRBJ1-2 NA TRBV2 NA TGTGCCAGCGTCGCAGGGGAGTATGGCTACACCTTC CASVAGEYGYTF
TRBJ2-5 NA TRBV2 NA TGTGCCAGCAAGATAGTCGGGACCCAGTACTTC CASKIVGTQYF
TRBJ2-2 NA TRBV29-1 NA TGCAGCGGCGGGCAAACCGGGGAGCTGTTTTTT CSGGQTGELFF
TRBJ2-7 NA TRBV11-2 NA TGTGCCAGCAGCCCCAGACAGCCTTCCTACGAGCAGTACTTC CASSPRQPSYEQYF
TRBJ1-4 NA TRBV5-6 NA TGTGCCAGCAGCCTGCGGAGACCCCCTAATGAAAAACTGTTTTTT CASSLRRPPNEKLFF
TRBJ1-4 NA TRBV10-3 once TGTGCCATCAGCAGGGGCGCAAATGAAAAACTGTTTTTT CAISRGANEKLFF
TRBJ1-6 TRBD1 TRBV4-1 NA TGCGCCAGCAGCCAAGAATCGCCGACAGGGTATAATTCACCCCTCCACTTT CASSQESPTGYNSPLHF
TRBJ2-7 NA TRBV6-5 NA TGTGCCAGCTCCACTCCGGGTCCAGGGTACGAGCAGTACTTC CASSTPGPGYEQYF
TRBJ1-2 NA TRBV29-1 few TGCAGCGTTGAAGATCGCGACTTTGGTTATGGCTACACCTTC CSVEDRDFGYGYTF
TRBJ2-7 NA TRBV29-1 NA TGCAGCGGAGGGACAAGCTACGAGCAGTACTTC CSGGTSYEQYF
TRBJ2-5 TRBD1 TRBV4-2 few TGTGCCAGCAGCCAAGACCCGACAGGGGAAGAGACCCAGTACTTC CASSQDPTGEETQYF
TRBJ2-7 NA TRBV7-2 NA TGTGCCAGCAGCTTAGGGGGCAGACTCTACGAGCAGTACTTC CASSLGGRLYEQYF
TRBJ2-6 NA TRBV30 few TGTGCCTGCCGCAGCTCTGGGGCCAACGTCCTGACTTTC CACRSSGANVLTF
TRBJ1-6 NA TRBV15 NA TGTGCCACCAGCAGAGATTCAGGGCTGGGTTCACCCCTCCACTTT CATSRDSGLGSPLHF
TRBJ1-2 NA TRBV30 NA TGTGCCTGGAGTGTCCATGGCTACACCTTC CAWSVHGYTF
TRBJ2-7 TRBD2 TRBV15 few TGTGCCACCAGCATCGATAGCGGGGGGTACTACGAGCAGTACTTC CATSIDSGGYYEQYF
TRBJ2-3 NA TRBV6-5 NA TGTGCCAGCAGCCGGGACATTTCTAGCACAGATACGCAGTATTTT CASSRDISSTDTQYF
TRBJ1-1 NA TRBV6-6 NA TGTGCCAGCAGTTACTCGGGGGCGCAGGGCACTGAAGCTTTCTTT CASSYSGAQGTEAFF
TRBJ1-2 NA TRBV29-1 NA TGCAGCGTTCTCAGGCCATACTATGGCTACACCTTC CSVLRPYYGYTF
TRBJ2-1 NA TRBV5-1 NA TGCGCCAGCAGCTTGGTAGGAACTGAGCAGTTCTTC CASSLVGTEQFF
TRBJ2-5 NA TRBV30 NA TGTGCCTGGAGTAGGGGTGTGAACAGTCAAGAGACCCAGTACTTC CAWSRGVNSQETQYF
TRBJ2-5 TRBD2 TRBV7-2 few TGTGCCAGCAGCTCGACTAGCGGGGGATGGGAGACCCAGTACTTC CASSSTSGGWETQYF
TRBJ2-3 NA TRBV30 NA TGTGCCTGGAGCCCACTCCAGGAGCAGTATTTT CAWSPLQEQYF
TRBJ2-3 TRBD1 TRBV29-1 NA TGCAGCGTTGAAGTGAGTGGGACAGGGGGATGGACAGATACGCAGTATTTT CSVEVSGTGGWTDTQYF
TRBJ1-6 NA TRBV5-6 NA TGTGCCAGCAGCGTGGACTGGGAAGGAGATTCACCCCTCCACTTT CASSVDWEGDSPLHF
TRBJ1-2 NA TRBV30 NA TGTGCCTGCCCCCTTAACTATGGCTACACCTTC CACPLNYGYTF
TRBJ2-5 NA TRBV5-1 NA TGCGCCAGCAGCCCGGAGACGGGGTTACAAGAGACCCAGTACTTC CASSPETGLQETQYF
TRBJ1-4 NA TRBV13 NA TGTGCCAGCACGGGCAGGGGCTCTAATGAAAAACTGTTTTTT CASTGRGSNEKLFF
TRBJ2-5 NA TRBV5-1 NA TGCGCCAGCAGCTTGAGTATGGTGCCTCAAGAGACCCAGTACTTC CASSLSMVPQETQYF
TRBJ2-1 TRBD2 TRBV19 NA TGTGCCAGTAGTATATCCTCTAGCGGTATGGAGCAGTTCTTC CASSISSSGMEQFF
TRBJ2-6 TRBD1 TRBV4-1 NA TGCGCCAGCAGCCCGGTTCGGACAGGGAGGGCCAACGTCCTGACTTTC CASSPVRTGRANVLTF
TRBJ1-1 NA TRBV19 NA TGTGCCACGAGGAAGGATCTCTACACTGAAGCTTTCTTT CATRKDLYTEAFF